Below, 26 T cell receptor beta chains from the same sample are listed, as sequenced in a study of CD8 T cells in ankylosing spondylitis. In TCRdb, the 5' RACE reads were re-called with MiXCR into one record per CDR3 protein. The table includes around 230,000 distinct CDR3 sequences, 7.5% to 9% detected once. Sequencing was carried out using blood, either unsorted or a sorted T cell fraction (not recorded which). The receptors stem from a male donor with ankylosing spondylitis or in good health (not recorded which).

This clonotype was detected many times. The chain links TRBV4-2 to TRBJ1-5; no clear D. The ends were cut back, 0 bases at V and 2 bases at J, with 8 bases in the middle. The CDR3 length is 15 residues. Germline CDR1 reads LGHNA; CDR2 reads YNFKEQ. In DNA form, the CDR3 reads TGTGCCAGCAGCCAAGATTCCCGGGGCAATCAGCCCCAGCATTTT. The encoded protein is CASSQDSRGNQPQHF.

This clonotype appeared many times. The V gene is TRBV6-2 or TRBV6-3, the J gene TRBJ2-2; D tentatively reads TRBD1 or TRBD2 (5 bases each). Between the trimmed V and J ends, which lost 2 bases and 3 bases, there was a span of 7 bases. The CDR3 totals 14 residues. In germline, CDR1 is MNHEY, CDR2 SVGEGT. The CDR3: CASSYRDDTGELFF. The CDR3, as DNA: TGTGCCAGCAGTTACAGGGACGACACCGGGGAGCTGTTTTTT.

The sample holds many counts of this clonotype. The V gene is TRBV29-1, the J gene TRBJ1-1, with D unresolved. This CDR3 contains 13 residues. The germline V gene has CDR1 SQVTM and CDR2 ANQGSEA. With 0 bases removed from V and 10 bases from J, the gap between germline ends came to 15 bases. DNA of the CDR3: TGCAGCGTTGAAGATCAAAGGAGCGAGGCAGCTTTCTTT. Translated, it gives CSVEDQRSEAAFF.

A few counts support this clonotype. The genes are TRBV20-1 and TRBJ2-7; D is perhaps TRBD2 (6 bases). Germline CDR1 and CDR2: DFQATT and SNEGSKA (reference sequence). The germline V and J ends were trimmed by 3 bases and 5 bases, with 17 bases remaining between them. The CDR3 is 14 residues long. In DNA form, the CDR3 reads TGCAGTGCTAGGGGCCGGGACTCCTTCCACGAGCAGTACTTC. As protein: CSARGRDSFHEQYF.

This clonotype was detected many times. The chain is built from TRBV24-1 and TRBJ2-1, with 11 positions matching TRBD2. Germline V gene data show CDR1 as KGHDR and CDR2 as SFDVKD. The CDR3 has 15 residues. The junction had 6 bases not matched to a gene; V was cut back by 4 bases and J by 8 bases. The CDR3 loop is CATSDLAGGPDEQFF. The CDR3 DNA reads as TGTGCCACCAGTGACTTAGCGGGAGGGCCAGATGAGCAGTTCTTC.

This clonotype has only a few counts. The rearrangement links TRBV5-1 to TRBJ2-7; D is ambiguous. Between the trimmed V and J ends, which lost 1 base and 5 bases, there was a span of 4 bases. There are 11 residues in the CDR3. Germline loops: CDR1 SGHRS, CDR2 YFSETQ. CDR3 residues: CASSLYHEQYF. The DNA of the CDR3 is TGCGCCAGCAGCTTGTACCACGAGCAGTACTTC.

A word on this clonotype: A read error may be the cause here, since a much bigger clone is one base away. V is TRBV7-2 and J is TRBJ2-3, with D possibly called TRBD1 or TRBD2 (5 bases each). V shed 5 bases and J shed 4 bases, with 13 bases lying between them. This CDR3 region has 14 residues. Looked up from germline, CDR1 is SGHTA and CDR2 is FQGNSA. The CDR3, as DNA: TGTGCCAGCAGCCCCCCCGGGACCCCAGATACGCAGTATTTT. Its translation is CASSPPGTPDTQYF.

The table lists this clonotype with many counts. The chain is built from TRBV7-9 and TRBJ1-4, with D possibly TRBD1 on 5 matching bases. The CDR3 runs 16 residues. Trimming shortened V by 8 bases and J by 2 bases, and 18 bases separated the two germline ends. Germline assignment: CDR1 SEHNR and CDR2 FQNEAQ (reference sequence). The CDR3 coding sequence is TGTGCCAGCGGACCCCTCCTGAGGGGTACTAATGAAAAACTGTTTTTT. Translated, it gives CASGPLLRGTNEKLFF.

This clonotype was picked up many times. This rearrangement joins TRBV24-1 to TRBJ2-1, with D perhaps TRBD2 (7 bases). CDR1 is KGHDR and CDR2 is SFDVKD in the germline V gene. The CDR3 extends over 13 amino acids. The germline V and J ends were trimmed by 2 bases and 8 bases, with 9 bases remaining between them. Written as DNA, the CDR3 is TGTGCCACCAGTGATTCGGGGGGCGATGAGCAGTTCTTC. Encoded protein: CATSDSGGDEQFF.

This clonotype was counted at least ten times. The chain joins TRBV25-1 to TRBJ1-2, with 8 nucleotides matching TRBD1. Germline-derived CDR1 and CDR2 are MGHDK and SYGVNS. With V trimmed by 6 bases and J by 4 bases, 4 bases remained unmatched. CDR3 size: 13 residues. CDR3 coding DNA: TGTGCCAGCAGCGACAGGGGCGTCTATGGCTACACCTTC. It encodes CASSDRGVYGYTF.

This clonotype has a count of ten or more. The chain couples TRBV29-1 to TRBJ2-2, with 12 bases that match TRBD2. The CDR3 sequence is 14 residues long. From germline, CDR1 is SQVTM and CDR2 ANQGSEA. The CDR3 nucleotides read TGCAGTTCTTCTAGCGGGAGGGACACCGGGGAGCTGTTTTTT. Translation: CSSSSGRDTGELFF.

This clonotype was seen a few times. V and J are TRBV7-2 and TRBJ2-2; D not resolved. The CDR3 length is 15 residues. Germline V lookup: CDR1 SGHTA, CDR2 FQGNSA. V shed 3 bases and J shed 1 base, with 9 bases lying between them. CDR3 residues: CASSLNPGNTGELFF. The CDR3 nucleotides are TGTGCCAGCAGCTTGAACCCAGGGAACACCGGGGAGCTGTTTTTT. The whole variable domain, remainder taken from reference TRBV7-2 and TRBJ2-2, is GAGVSQSPSNKVTEKGKDVELRCDPISGHTALYWYRQSLGQGLEFLIYFQGNSAPDKSGLPSDRFSAERTGGSVSTLTIQRTQQEDSAVYLCASSLNPGNTGELFFGEGSRLTVL.

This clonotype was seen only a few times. CDR3 sequence (DNA): TGCAGTGCTAGACCTGGACTAGCGGGGGGGCGTAGTGAGCAGTTCTTC. It codes for CSARPGLAGGRSEQFF. V usage is TRBV20-1 and J usage is TRBJ2-1; 15 bases fit TRBD2. Trimming cost V 2 bases and J 9 bases; bases outside gene matches: 8. CDR1 DFQATT and CDR2 SNEGSKA come from the germline V gene (reference sequence). The CDR3 is 16 residues long.

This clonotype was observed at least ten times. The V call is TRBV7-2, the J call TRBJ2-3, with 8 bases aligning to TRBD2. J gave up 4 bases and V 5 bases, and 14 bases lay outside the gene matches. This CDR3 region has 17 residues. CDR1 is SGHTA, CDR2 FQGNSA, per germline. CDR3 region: CASSAPTGGGYADTQYF. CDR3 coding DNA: TGTGCCAGCAGCGCTCCTACGGGCGGGGGGTATGCAGATACGCAGTATTTT.

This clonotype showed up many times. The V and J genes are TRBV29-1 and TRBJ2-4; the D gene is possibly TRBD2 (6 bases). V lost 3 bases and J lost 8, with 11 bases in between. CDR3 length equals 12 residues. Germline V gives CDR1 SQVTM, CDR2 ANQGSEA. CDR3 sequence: CSVEGGGDIQYF. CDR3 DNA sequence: TGCAGCGTTGAGGGCGGAGGGGACATTCAGTACTTC. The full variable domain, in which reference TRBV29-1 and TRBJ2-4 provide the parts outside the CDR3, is SAVISQKPSRDICQRGTSLTIQCQVDSQVTMMFWYRQQPGQSLTLIATANQGSEATYESGFVIDKFPISRPNLTFSTLTVSNMSPEDSSIYLCSVEGGGDIQYFGAGTRLSVL.

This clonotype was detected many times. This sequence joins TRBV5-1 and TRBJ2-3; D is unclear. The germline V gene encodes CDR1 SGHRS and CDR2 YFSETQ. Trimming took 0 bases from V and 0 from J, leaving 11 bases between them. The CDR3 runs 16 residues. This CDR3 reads CASSLGAAASTDTQYF. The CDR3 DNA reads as TGCGCCAGCAGCTTGGGCGCGGCGGCTAGCACAGATACGCAGTATTTT.

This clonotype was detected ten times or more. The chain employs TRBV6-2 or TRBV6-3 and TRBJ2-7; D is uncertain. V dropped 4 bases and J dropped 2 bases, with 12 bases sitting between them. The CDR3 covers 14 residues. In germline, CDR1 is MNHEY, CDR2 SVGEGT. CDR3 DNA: TGTGCCAGCAGTTTCCCGTCTGGAGCCTACGAGCAGTACTTC. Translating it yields CASSFPSGAYEQYF.

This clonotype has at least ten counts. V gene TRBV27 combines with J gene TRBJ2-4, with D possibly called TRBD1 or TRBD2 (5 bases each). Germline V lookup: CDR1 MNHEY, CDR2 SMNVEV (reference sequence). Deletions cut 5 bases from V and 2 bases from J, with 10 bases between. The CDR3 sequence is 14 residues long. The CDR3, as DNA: TGTGCCAGCAGTCTAGAGGGACCCAAAAACATTCAGTACTTC. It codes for CASSLEGPKNIQYF.

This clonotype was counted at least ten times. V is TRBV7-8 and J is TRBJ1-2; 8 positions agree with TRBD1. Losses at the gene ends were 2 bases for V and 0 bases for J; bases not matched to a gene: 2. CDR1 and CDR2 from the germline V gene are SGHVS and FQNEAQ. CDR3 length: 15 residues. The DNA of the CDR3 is TGTGCCAGCAGCTTATCGGACAGGGCTAACTATGGCTACACCTTC. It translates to CASSLSDRANYGYTF.

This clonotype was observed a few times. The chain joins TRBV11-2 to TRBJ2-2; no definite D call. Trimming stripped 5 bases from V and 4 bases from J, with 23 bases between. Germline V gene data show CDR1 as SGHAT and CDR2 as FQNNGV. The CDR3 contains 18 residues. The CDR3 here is CASSHLRPVLLSTGELFF. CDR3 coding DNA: TGTGCCAGCAGCCACCTCCGGCCGGTTCTCCTTAGCACCGGGGAGCTGTTTTTT.

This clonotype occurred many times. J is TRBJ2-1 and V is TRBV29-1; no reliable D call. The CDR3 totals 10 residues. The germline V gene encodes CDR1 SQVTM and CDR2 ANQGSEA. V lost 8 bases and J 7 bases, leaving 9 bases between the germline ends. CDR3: CSYVGNEQFF. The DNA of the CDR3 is TGCAGCTACGTAGGGAATGAGCAGTTCTTC.

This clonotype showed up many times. CDR3 amino acids: CASSYRLSSTDTQYF. CDR3 bases: TGTGCCAGCAGTTACCGACTCTCTAGCACAGATACGCAGTATTTT. The chain employs TRBV6-5 and TRBJ2-3; D remains unclear. V was cut by 2 bases and J by 0 bases, with 9 bases left in between. CDR3 size: 15 residues. Germline V CDR1 and CDR2: MNHEY, SVGAGI.

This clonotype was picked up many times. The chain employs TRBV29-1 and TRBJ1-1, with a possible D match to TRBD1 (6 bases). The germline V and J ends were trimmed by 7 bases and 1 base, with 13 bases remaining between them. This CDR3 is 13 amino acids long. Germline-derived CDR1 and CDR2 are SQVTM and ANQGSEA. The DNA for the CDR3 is TGCAGCGCCGACCGGGACACGAACACTGAAGCTTTCTTT. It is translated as CSADRDTNTEAFF.

The CDR3 reads CASSFGRVGNEQYF. The CDR3 DNA reads TGTGCCAGCAGTTTCGGTAGGGTAGGGAACGAGCAGTACTTC. The chain combines TRBV12-3 or TRBV12-4 with TRBJ2-7; D is unresolved. The CDR3 is 14 amino acids. Deletions cut 3 bases from V and 5 bases from J, with 14 bases between.

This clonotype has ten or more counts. CDR3 region: CASSAGTGGSNNEKLFF. The CDR3 DNA is TGTGCCAGCAGCGCCGGGACAGGGGGATCGAATAATGAAAAACTGTTTTTT. The V call is TRBV9, the J call TRBJ1-4; 11 nucleotides align to TRBD1. The junction had 8 bases not matched to a gene; V was cut back by 3 bases and J by 4 bases. The V gene's germline CDR1 is SGDLS and CDR2 YYNGEE. This CDR3 has 17 residues.

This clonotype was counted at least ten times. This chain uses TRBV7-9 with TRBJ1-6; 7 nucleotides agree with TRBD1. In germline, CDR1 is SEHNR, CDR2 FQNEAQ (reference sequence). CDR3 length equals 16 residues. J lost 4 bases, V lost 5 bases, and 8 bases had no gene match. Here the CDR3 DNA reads TGTGCCAGCAGCCTGCAGACAGGGTCTTATAATTCACCCCTCCACTTT. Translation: CASSLQTGSYNSPLHF.